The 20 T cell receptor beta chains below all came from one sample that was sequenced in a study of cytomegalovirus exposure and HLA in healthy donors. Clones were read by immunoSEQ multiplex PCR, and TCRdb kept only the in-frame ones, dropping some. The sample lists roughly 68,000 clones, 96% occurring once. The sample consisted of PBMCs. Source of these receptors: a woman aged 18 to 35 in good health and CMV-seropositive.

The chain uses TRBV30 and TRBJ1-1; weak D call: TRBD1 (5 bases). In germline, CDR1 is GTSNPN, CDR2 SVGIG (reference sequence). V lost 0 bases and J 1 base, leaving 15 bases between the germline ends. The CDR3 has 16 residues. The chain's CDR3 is CAWSVVPLGQNTEAFF. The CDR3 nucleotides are TGTGCCTGGAGTGTGGTCCCGTTGGGGCAGAACACTGAAGCTTTCTTT.

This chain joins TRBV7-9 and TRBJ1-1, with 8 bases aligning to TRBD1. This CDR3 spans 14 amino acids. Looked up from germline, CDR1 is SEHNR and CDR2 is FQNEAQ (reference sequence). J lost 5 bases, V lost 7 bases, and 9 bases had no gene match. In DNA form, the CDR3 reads TGTGCCAGCAATCACCAGGGGGCATGGACTGAAGCTTTCTTT. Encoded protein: CASNHQGAWTEAFF.

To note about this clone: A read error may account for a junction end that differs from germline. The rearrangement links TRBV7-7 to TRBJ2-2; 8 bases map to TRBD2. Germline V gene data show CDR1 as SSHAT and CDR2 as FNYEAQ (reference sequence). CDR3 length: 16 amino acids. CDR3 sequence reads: CASSSQRGLSTGELFF. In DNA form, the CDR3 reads TGTGCTAGCAGCTCCCAGCGGGGGCTGAGCACCGGGGAGCTGTTTTTT.

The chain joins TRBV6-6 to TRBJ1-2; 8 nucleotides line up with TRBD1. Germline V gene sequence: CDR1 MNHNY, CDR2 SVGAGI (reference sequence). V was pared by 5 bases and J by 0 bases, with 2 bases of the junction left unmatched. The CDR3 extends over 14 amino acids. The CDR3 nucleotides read TGTGCCAGCAGTCCGGACAGGGCTAACTATGGCTACACCTTC. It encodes CASSPDRANYGYTF.

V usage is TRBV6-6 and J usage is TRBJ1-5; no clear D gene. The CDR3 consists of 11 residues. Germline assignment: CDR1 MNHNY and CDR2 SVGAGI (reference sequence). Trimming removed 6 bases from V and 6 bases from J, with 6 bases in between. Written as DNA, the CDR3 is TGTGCCAGCAGCCGTAGTCAGCCCCAGCATTTT. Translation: CASSRSQPQHF.

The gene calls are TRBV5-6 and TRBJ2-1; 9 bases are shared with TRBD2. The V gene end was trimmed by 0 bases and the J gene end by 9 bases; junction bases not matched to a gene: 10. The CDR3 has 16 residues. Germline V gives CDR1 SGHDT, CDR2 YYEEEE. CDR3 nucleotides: TGTGCCAGCAGCTTGGGTCCAGCGGGAGGATTCGGTGAGCAGTTCTTC. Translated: CASSLGPAGGFGEQFF.

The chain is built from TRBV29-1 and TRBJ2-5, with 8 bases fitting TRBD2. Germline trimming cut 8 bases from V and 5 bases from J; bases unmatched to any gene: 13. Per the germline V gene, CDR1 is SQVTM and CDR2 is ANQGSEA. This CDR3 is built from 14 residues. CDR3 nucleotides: TGCAGCCATCACACTAGCGGAGTTCGGGAGACCCAGTACTTC. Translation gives CSHHTSGVRETQYF. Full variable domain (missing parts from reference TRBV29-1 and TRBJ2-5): SAVISQKPSRDICQRGTSLTIQCQVDSQVTMMFWYRQQPGQSLTLIATANQGSEATYESGFVIDKFPISRPNLTFSTLTVSNMSPEDSSIYLCSHHTSGVRETQYFGPGTRLLVL.

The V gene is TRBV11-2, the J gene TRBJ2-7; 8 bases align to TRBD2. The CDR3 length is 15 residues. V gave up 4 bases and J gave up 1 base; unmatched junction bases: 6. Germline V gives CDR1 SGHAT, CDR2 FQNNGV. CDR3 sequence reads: CASSWGGGRSYEQYF. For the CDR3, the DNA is TGTGCCAGCAGCTGGGGGGGCGGGAGGTCCTACGAGCAGTACTTC.

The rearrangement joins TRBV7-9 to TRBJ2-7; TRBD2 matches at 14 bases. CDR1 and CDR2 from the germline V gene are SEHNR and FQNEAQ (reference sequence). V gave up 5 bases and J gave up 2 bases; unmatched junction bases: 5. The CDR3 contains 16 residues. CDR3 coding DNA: TGTGCCAGCAGCCCGAGGACTAGCGGGAGGACCTACGAGCAGTACTTC. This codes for CASSPRTSGRTYEQYF.

CDR3 region: CAVRPGGTYEQYF. The CDR3 nucleotides read TGTGCCGTACGGCCCGGAGGGACTTACGAGCAGTACTTC. The rearrangement uses TRBV7-8 and TRBJ2-7; D perhaps matches TRBD2 (6 bases). The germline V and J ends were trimmed by 11 bases and 4 bases, with 18 bases remaining between them. Looked up from germline, CDR1 is SGHVS and CDR2 is FQNEAQ. The CDR3 is made up of 13 amino acids.

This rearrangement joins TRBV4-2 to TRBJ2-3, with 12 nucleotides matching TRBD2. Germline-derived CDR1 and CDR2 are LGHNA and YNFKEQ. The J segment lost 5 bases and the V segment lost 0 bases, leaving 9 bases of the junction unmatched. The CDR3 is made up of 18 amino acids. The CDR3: CASSQDLTSGRSGDTQYF. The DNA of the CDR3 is TGTGCCAGCAGCCAAGATCTAACTAGCGGGAGGTCGGGAGATACGCAGTATTTT.

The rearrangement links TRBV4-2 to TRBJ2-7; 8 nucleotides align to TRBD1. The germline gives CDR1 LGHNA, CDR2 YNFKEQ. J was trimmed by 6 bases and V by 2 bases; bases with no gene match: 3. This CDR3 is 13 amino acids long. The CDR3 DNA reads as TGTGCCAGCAGCCAAAGTACAGGGGGCGAGCAGTACTTC. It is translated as CASSQSTGGEQYF.

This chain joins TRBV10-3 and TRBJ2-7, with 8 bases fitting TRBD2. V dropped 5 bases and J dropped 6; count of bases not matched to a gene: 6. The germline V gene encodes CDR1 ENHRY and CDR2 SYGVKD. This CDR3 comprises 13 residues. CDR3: CAISPGLGGEQYF. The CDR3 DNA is TGTGCCATCAGTCCGGGACTAGGGGGCGAGCAGTACTTC.

The CDR3 coding sequence is TGTGCCAGCAGTCCCTTTAGCAATCAGCCCCAGCATTTT. Protein: CASSPFSNQPQHF. This chain joins TRBV28 and TRBJ1-5, with D hard to call. V was clipped by 5 bases and J by 0 bases, with 5 bases between them. CDR3 length: 13 residues. Germline V gives CDR1 MDHEN, CDR2 SYDVKM.

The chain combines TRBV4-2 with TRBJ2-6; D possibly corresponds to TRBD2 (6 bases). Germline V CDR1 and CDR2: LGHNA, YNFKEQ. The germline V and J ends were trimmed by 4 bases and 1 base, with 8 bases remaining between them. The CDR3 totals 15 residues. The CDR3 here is CASSPGGSGANVLTF. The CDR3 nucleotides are TGTGCCAGCAGCCCCGGGGGTTCTGGGGCCAACGTCCTGACTTTC.

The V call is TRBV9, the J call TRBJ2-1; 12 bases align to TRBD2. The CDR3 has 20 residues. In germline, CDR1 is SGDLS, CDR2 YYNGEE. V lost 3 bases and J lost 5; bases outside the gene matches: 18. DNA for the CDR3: TGTGCCAGCAGCGCCACAGAACTAGCGGGAGGCGGCGGCGCGGACAATGAGCAGTTCTTC. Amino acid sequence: CASSATELAGGGGADNEQFF.

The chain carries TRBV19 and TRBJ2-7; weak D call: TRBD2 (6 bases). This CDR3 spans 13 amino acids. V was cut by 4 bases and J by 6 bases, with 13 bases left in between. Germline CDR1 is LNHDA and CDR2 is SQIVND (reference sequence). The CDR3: CASSNSGRGEQYF. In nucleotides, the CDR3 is TGTGCCAGTAGTAATAGCGGTCGGGGCGAGCAGTACTTC.

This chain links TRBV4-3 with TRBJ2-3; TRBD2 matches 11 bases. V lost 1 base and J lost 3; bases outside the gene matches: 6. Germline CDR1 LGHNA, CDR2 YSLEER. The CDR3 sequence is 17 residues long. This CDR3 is CASSQGVAGGPTDTQYF. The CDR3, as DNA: TGCGCCAGCAGCCAAGGGGTAGCGGGAGGGCCAACAGATACGCAGTATTTT.

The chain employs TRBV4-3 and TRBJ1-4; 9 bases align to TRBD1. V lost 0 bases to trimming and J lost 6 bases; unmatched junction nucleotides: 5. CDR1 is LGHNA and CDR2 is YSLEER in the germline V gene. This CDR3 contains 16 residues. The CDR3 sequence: CASSQDQDRGDEKLFF. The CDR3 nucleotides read TGCGCCAGCAGCCAAGATCAGGACAGGGGCGATGAAAAACTGTTTTTT.

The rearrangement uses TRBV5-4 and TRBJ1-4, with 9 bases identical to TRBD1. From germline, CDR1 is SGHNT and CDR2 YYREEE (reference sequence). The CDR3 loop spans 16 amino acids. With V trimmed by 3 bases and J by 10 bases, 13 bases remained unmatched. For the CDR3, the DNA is TGTGCCAGCAGCTCTTTGGGGGGACAGGGTAACGCAAAACTGTTTTTT. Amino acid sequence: CASSSLGGQGNAKLFF. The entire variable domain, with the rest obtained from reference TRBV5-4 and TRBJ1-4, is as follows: ETGVTQSPTHLIKTRGQQVTLRCSSQSGHNTVSWYQQALGQGPQFIFQYYREEENGRGNFPPRFSGLQFPNYSSELNVNALELDDSALYLCASSSLGGQGNAKLFFGSGTQLSVL.